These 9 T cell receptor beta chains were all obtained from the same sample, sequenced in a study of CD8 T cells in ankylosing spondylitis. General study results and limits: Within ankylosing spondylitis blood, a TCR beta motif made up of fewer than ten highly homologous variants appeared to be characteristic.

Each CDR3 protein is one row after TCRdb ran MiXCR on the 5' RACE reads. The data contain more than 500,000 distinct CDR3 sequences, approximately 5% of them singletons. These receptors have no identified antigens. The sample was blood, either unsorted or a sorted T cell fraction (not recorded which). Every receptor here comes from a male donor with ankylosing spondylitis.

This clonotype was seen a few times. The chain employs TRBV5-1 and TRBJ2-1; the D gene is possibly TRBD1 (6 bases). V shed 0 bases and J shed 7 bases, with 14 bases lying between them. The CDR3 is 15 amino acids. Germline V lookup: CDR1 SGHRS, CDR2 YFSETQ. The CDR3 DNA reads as TGCGCCAGCAGCTTGGCAGCAGGGGTGAGGAATGAGCAGTTCTTC. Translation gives CASSLAAGVRNEQFF.

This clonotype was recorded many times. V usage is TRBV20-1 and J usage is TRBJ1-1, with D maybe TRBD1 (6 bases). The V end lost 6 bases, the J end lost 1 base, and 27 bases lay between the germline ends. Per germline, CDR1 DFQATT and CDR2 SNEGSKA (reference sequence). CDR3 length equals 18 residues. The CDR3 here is CSAQLLSLLVTGNTEAFF. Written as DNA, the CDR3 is TGCAGTGCCCAGTTATTGTCACTGCTGGTGACAGGGAACACTGAAGCTTTCTTT.

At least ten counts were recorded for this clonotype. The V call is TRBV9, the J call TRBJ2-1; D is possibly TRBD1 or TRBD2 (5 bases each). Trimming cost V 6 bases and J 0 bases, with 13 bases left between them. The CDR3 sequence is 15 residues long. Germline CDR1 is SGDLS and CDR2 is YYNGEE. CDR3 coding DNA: TGTGCCAGCACCGCAGAGGGGAGCTCCTACAATGAGCAGTTCTTC. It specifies CASTAEGSSYNEQFF.

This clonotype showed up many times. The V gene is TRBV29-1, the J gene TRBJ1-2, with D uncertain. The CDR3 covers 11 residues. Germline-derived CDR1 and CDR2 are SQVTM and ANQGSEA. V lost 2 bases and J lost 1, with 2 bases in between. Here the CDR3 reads CSVESNYGYTF. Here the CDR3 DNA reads TGCAGCGTTGAAAGTAACTATGGCTACACCTTC.

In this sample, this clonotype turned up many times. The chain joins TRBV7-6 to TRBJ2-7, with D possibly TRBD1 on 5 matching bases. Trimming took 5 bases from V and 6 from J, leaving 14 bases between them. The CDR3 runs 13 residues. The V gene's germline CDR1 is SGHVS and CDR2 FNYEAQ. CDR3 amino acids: CASSESSGFEQYF. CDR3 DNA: TGTGCCAGCAGCGAGAGCTCAGGGTTCGAGCAGTACTTC.

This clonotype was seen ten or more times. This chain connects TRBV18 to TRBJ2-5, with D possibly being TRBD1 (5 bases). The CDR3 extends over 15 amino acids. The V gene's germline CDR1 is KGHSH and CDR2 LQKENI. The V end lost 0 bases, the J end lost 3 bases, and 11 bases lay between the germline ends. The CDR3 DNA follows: TGTGCCAGCTCACCACCGCAGGGTGTGGAAGAGACCCAGTACTTC. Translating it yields CASSPPQGVEETQYF.

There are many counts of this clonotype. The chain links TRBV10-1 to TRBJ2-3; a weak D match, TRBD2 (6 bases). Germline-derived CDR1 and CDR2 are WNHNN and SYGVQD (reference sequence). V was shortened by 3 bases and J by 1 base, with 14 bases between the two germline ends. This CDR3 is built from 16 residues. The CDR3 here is CASSEYRAGGTDTQYF. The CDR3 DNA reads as TGCGCCAGCAGTGAATACAGAGCGGGCGGCACAGATACGCAGTATTTT.

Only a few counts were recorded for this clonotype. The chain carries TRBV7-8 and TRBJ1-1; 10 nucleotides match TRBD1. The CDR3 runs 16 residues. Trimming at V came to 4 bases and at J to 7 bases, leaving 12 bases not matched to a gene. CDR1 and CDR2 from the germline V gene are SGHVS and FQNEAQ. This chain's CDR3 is CASSYPLDRGQGEAFF. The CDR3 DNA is TGTGCCAGCAGCTACCCTCTTGACAGGGGGCAGGGTGAAGCTTTCTTT.

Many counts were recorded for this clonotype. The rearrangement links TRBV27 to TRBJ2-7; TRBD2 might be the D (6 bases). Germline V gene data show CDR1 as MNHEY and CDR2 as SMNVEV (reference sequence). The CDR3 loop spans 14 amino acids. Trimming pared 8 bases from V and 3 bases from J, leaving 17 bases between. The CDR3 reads CASGGGGLGYEQYF. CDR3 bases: TGTGCCAGCGGGGGAGGTGGGCTCGGCTACGAGCAGTACTTC.